These T cell receptor beta chains were read from a single sample in a study of cytomegalovirus exposure and HLA in healthy donors. Clones were sequenced by immunoSEQ multiplex PCR, and TCRdb holds only the in-frame ones, with some missing. Here the sample spans hundreds of thousands of clones, approximately 82% being singletons. The sample consisted of PBMCs. Receptor source: a man between 18 and 35 years old in good health and CMV-seronegative. Each CDR3 is given with its conserved first and last residue. The D gene is left open where the match is weak. The size entry is marked missing in some rows and otherwise reads once, few, many or a size class.

CASSGRDGYTF,TGTGCCAGCAGCGGCAGGGATGGCTACACCTTC,-,11,-,TRBV9,TRBJ1-2
CASSMTRTAKTGANVLTF,TGTGCCAGTAGTATGACCCGGACAGCCAAAACTGGGGCCAACGTCCTGACTTTC,-,18,once,TRBV19,TRBJ2-6
CSASGQGGYEQYF,TGCAGCGCCTCGGGACAGGGGGGGTACGAGCAGTACTTC,TRBD1,13,-,TRBV29-1,TRBJ2-7
CAWSVPGFSMNTEAFF,TGTGCCTGGAGTGTACCGGGGTTTAGCATGAACACTGAAGCTTTCTTT,-,16,once,TRBV30,TRBJ1-1
CASKNRRRAGYTF,TGTGCCAGTAAAAACAGAAGGCGCGCTGGCTACACCTTC,-,13,-,TRBV19,TRBJ1-2
CASSLGQMSYEQYF,TGTGCCAGCAGCTTGGGACAGATGTCCTACGAGCAGTACTTC,TRBD1,14,once,TRBV7-9,TRBJ2-7
CASSPDRTDTQYF,TGCGCCAGCAGCCCTGACAGGACAGATACGCAGTATTTT,-,13,-,TRBV5-1,TRBJ2-3
CASSSGLAGGNRRYNEQFF,TGTGCCAGCAGCTCCGGACTAGCGGGAGGGAACCGGAGATACAATGAGCAGTTCTTC,TRBD2,19,-,TRBV7-6,TRBJ2-1
CASSVIWQGGNQPQHF,TGTGCCAGCAGTGTTATCTGGCAGGGGGGCAATCAGCCCCAGCATTTT,TRBD1,16,few,TRBV28,TRBJ1-5
CASSFSGFTDTQYF,TGTGCCAGCAGCTTTAGCGGGTTCACAGATACGCAGTATTTT,TRBD2,14,-,TRBV7-2,TRBJ2-3
CAISRQGSNTGELFF,TGTGCCATCAGTAGGCAGGGGTCGAACACCGGGGAGCTGTTTTTT,-,15,few,TRBV10-3,TRBJ2-2
CASSYKGTGAYNEQFF,TGTGCCAGCAGTTACAAGGGGACAGGGGCCTACAATGAGCAGTTCTTC,TRBD1,16,-,TRBV6-5,TRBJ2-1
CSVGQGNQPQHF,TGCAGCGTTGGACAGGGCAATCAGCCCCAGCATTTT,-,12,-,TRBV29-1,TRBJ1-5
CSGLAGTTQYF,TGCAGTGGCCTAGCGGGAACTACGCAGTATTTT,TRBD2,11,-,TRBV20-1,TRBJ2-3
CASSVRRSDRVSDTQYF,TGTGCCAGCTCAGTACGACGTTCGGACAGGGTGTCGGATACGCAGTATTTT,TRBD1,17,-,TRBV18,TRBJ2-3
CASSYANNEQFF,TGTGCCAGCAGTTACGCGAACAATGAGCAGTTCTTC,-,12,-,TRBV6-5,TRBJ2-1
CASSLGEADGSSYNEQFF,TGTGCTAGCAGCCTCGGGGAGGCGGACGGGAGCTCCTACAATGAGCAGTTCTTC,-,18,once,TRBV7-7,TRBJ2-1